These 23 T cell receptor beta chains came from one sample sequenced in a study of cytomegalovirus exposure and HLA in healthy donors. Primers: 60 Vbeta forward and 13 Jbeta reverse. Repertoires were generated with immunoSEQ multiplex PCR, while TCRdb's copy carries only in-frame clones and drops some. The repertoire includes around 150,000 clones, 70% to 80% of them detected once, and approximately 15% sits in the top ten. The sequencing sample was made of PBMCs. These receptors all stem from a woman in her thirties or forties in good health and CMV-seronegative.

Comments on this clone: In the same sample, other DNA sequences code for this CDR3. The V gene is TRBV7-2, the J gene TRBJ1-5; D is unresolved. V gave up 2 bases and J gave up 0 bases, with 14 bases separating them. This CDR3 contains 17 residues. Germline V gives CDR1 SGHTA, CDR2 FQGNSA. The CDR3 DNA sequence: TGTGCCAGCAGCTTAACCTTTACGCGACATAGCAATCAGCCCCAGCATTTT. It yields the protein CASSLTFTRHSNQPQHF.

This clone was counted a single time. The V call is TRBV5-4, the J call TRBJ1-4; no definite D call. V was trimmed by 2 bases and J by 7 bases, leaving 9 bases between them. Germline loops: CDR1 SGHNT, CDR2 YYREEE (reference sequence). The CDR3 has 13 amino acids. CDR3 loop: CASSFQRSEKLFF. DNA for the CDR3: TGTGCCAGCAGCTTTCAGAGGAGTGAAAAACTGTTTTTT.

This clone was recorded once. The chain uses TRBV27 and TRBJ1-6; D gene uncertain. The length of the CDR3 is 14 residues. Germline lookup yields CDR1 MNHEY and CDR2 SMNVEV (reference sequence). V lost 3 bases and J lost 10, with 13 bases in between. The CDR3 coding sequence is TGTGCCAGCAGTTTTTTCGGGTCCCAGTCACCCCTCCACTTT. It yields the protein CASSFFGSQSPLHF.

J is TRBJ2-2 and V is TRBV5-5; possibly TRBD1 for D (5 bases). The CDR3 contains 12 residues. V lost 4 bases and J lost 7, with 8 bases in between. CDR1 is SGHKS, CDR2 YYEKEE, per germline (reference sequence). CDR3 region: CASSTRDGELFF. The DNA for the CDR3 is TGTGCCAGCAGCACCAGGGACGGGGAGCTGTTTTTT.

The gene calls are TRBV27 and TRBJ2-2; TRBD2 matches at 11 bases. Germline V gives CDR1 MNHEY, CDR2 SMNVEV (reference sequence). Trimming at V came to 5 bases and at J to 0 bases, leaving 2 bases not matched to a gene. The CDR3 is made up of 16 amino acids. CDR3 DNA sequence: TGTGCCAGCAGTCCACTAGCGGGGGCGAACACCGGGGAGCTGTTTTTT. It codes for CASSPLAGANTGELFF.

The chain uses TRBV19 and TRBJ2-6, with 8 bases that match TRBD1. Trimming took 5 bases from V and 4 from J; bases not matched to a gene: 7. Germline lookup yields CDR1 LNHDA and CDR2 SQIVND (reference sequence). The CDR3 has 16 amino acids. The CDR3 DNA reads TGTGCCAGTAGTGGGCCGACAGGGGCCGGGGCCAACGTCCTGACTTTC. This sequence encodes CASSGPTGAGANVLTF. Looking up the rest from reference TRBV19 and TRBJ2-6 gives the full variable domain: DGGITQSPKYLFRKEGQNVTLSCEQNLNHDAMYWYRQDPGQGLRLIYYSQIVNDFQKGDIAEGYSVSREKKESFPLTVTSAQKNPTAFYLCASSGPTGAGANVLTFGAGSRLTVL.

V usage is TRBV5-1 and J usage is TRBJ1-2; a weak D match, TRBD1 (6 bases). Germline lookup yields CDR1 SGHRS and CDR2 YFSETQ. The CDR3 contains 16 residues. Trimming removed 5 bases from V and 7 bases from J, with 24 bases in between. The CDR3 region is CASSRQDSNIGGGYTF. The CDR3, as DNA: TGCGCCAGCAGTCGACAGGATTCAAACATTGGGGGTGGCTACACCTTC.

The gene calls are TRBV5-4 and TRBJ2-7; D remains ambiguous. V lost 4 bases and J lost 1, with 6 bases in between. The germline gives CDR1 SGHNT, CDR2 YYREEE (reference sequence). The CDR3 is 12 amino acids. The CDR3 spells CASSQNSYEQYF. CDR3 DNA sequence: TGTGCCAGCAGCCAAAATTCCTACGAGCAGTACTTC.

The chain couples TRBV7-2 to TRBJ2-7, with D possibly matching TRBD1 (6 bases). The V end lost 5 bases, the J end lost 6 bases, and 17 bases lay between the germline ends. This CDR3 has 14 amino acids. From germline, CDR1 is SGHTA and CDR2 FQGNSA. The chain's CDR3 is CASSLQQGWGEQYF. For the CDR3, the DNA is TGTGCCAGCAGCCTTCAACAGGGTTGGGGCGAGCAGTACTTC.

The rearrangement links TRBV11-2 to TRBJ1-2; D not certain. The CDR3 has 13 residues. V was pared by 1 base and J by 2 bases, with 5 bases between. Germline CDR1 reads SGHAT; CDR2 reads FQNNGV. CDR3 region: CASSLGQNYGYTF. In DNA form, the CDR3 reads TGTGCCAGCAGCTTAGGGCAGAACTATGGCTACACCTTC.

This clone occurred a few times. The chain couples TRBV2 to TRBJ2-2; 9 bases are a match to TRBD2. The ends lost 4 bases at V and 3 bases at J; junction bases unmatched: 3. The CDR3 contains 15 residues. Germline-derived CDR1 and CDR2 are SNHLY and FYNNEI. DNA of the CDR3: TGTGCCAGCAGTGTAGCGGGGGCCCACACCGGGGAGCTGTTTTTT. This sequence encodes CASSVAGAHTGELFF. The full variable domain, rest sourced from reference TRBV2 and TRBJ2-2, is EPEVTQTPSHQVTQMGQEVILRCVPISNHLYFYWYRQILGQKVEFLVSFYNNEISEKSEIFDDQFSVERPDGSNFTLKIRSTKLEDSAMYFCASSVAGAHTGELFFGEGSRLTVL.

This clone was recorded a few times. The chain joins TRBV4-2 to TRBJ1-1; no reliable D call. The CDR3 contains 14 residues. Germline lookup yields CDR1 LGHNA and CDR2 YNFKEQ. Trimming pared 1 base from V and 1 base from J, leaving 7 bases between. The CDR3 coding sequence is TGTGCCAGCAGCCAAGTCTTAGCGAACACTGAAGCTTTCTTT. It encodes CASSQVLANTEAFF.

The chain combines TRBV11-3 with TRBJ2-5; 11 bases map to TRBD2. Germline V CDR1 and CDR2: SGHNT, YENEEA. CDR3 length: 17 amino acids. V dropped 5 bases and J dropped 5; count of bases not matched to a gene: 13. DNA of the CDR3: TGTGCCAGCAGCCCGAATAGCGGGGGGGCTCTGTACGAGACCCAGTACTTC. Translation: CASSPNSGGALYETQYF.

This clone was detected only a few times. The rearrangement uses TRBV5-1 and TRBJ2-3, with D perhaps TRBD1 (6 bases). Per the germline V gene, CDR1 is SGHRS and CDR2 is YFSETQ. The V gene lost 0 bases and the J gene lost 4 bases, with 12 bases spanning the gap. The CDR3 consists of 15 residues. CDR3 region: CASSLAMGAADTQYF. In DNA, the CDR3 is TGCGCCAGCAGCTTGGCTATGGGGGCGGCAGATACGCAGTATTTT.

This clone has a handful of counts. V usage is TRBV19 and J usage is TRBJ1-4; D gene unclear. The V and J ends lost 1 base and 7 bases respectively, with 16 bases between them. This CDR3 is built from 16 residues. Germline V gene data show CDR1 as LNHDA and CDR2 as SQIVND (reference sequence). CDR3 nucleotides: TGTGCCAGTAGTATAGGAGGAGGGATAAAGAGTGAAAAACTGTTTTTT. Its translation: CASSIGGGIKSEKLFF.

This rearrangement joins TRBV5-1 to TRBJ1-5; D not certain. This CDR3 has 15 residues. CDR1 is SGHRS, CDR2 YFSETQ, per germline. Trimming removed 0 bases at V and 0 bases at J, with 7 bases between. CDR3 coding DNA: TGCGCCAGCAGCTTGGGAGACTATAGCAATCAGCCCCAGCATTTT. This encodes CASSLGDYSNQPQHF.

The chain is built from TRBV7-6 and TRBJ2-2; the D gene is possibly TRBD1 (6 bases). CDR1 is SGHVS and CDR2 is FNYEAQ in the germline V gene. The ends were cut back, 5 bases at V and 2 bases at J, with 12 bases in the middle. The CDR3 length is 15 residues. The CDR3 DNA sequence: TGTGCCAGCAGCGCGACGACAGGCAACACCGGGGAGCTGTTTTTT. As protein: CASSATTGNTGELFF.

This clone was picked up one time. J is TRBJ1-5 and V is TRBV6-6; TRBD1 is a possible D gene (5 bases). This CDR3 contains 12 residues. Trimming cost V 6 bases and J 13 bases, with 16 bases left between them. The V gene's germline CDR1 is MNHNY and CDR2 SVGAGI (reference sequence). The DNA for the CDR3 is TGTGCCAGCAGCTCCGACAGCTGGGTGCAGCATTTT. This codes for CASSSDSWVQHF.

The chain joins TRBV19 to TRBJ1-2; 7 bases align to TRBD1. This CDR3 comprises 14 residues. CDR1 is LNHDA and CDR2 is SQIVND in the germline V gene (reference sequence). V shed 5 bases and J 0 bases; nucleotides not matched to a gene: 3. The CDR3 DNA sequence: TGTGCCAGTAGTGTACAGGGGACTAACTATGGCTACACCTTC. Translating it yields CASSVQGTNYGYTF. The full variable domain, with the rest looked up from reference TRBV19 and TRBJ1-2, is DGGITQSPKYLFRKEGQNVTLSCEQNLNHDAMYWYRQDPGQGLRLIYYSQIVNDFQKGDIAEGYSVSREKKESFPLTVTSAQKNPTAFYLCASSVQGTNYGYTFGSGTRLTVV.

As to this clone: Its ends do not fully match the called genes, so a read error is possible. The gene calls are TRBV7-9 and TRBJ2-1; 8 bases map to TRBD2. The germline gives CDR1 SEHNR, CDR2 FQNEAQ (reference sequence). CDR3 size: 16 residues. Here the CDR3 reads CSSSSLGSGANNEQFF. The CDR3 DNA sequence: TGTTCCAGCAGCTCTTTGGGTAGCGGGGCCAACAATGAGCAGTTCTTC.

The rearrangement uses TRBV19 and TRBJ2-2; possible D gene TRBD2, 6 bases. Germline CDR1 is LNHDA and CDR2 is SQIVND (reference sequence). The CDR3 runs to 14 residues. Trimming removed 3 bases at V and 4 bases at J, with 9 bases between. The CDR3 protein is CASSIGTVTGELFF. DNA for the CDR3: TGTGCCAGTAGTATCGGGACTGTCACCGGGGAGCTGTTTTTT.

The chain links TRBV6-6 to TRBJ1-5, with TRBD1 as a possible D gene (6 bases). CDR3 size: 14 residues. Germline lookup yields CDR1 MNHNY and CDR2 SVGAGI (reference sequence). The ends were cut back, 6 bases at V and 11 bases at J, with 20 bases in the middle. The CDR3 DNA sequence: TGTGCCAGCAGCCAACAGGGCGGGTATGGGTCCCAGCATTTT. As protein: CASSQQGGYGSQHF.

The chain links TRBV6-1 to TRBJ1-5, with D uncertain. Per the germline V gene, CDR1 is MNHNS and CDR2 is SASEGT. Trimming took 5 bases from V and 4 from J, leaving 9 bases between them. The CDR3 spans 13 residues. The CDR3 loop reads CASSPGLNQPQHF. DNA for the CDR3: TGTGCCAGCAGTCCAGGTTTGAATCAGCCCCAGCATTTT.